This TCR beta chain appears in the sequencing data of a study of cytomegalovirus exposure and HLA in healthy donors. The study, taken as a whole, reports: CMV antigen specificity of three CMV-associated chains was confirmed in vitro.

With 60 Vbeta and 13 Jbeta primers, the PCR was carried out. TCRdb keeps only in-frame clones here, not all; method: immunoSEQ multiplex PCR. There are about 200,000 clones in the sample; roughly 77% occur only once, and around 0.38% lies in the top ten. CDR3 length equals 15 residues. V shed 3 bases and J 4 bases; nucleotides not matched to a gene: 5. CDR1 is SQVTM and CDR2 is ANQGSEA in the germline V gene. Comments on this clone: Its antigen is not identified.

The V and J genes are TRBV29-1 and TRBJ2-1; 11 bases fit TRBD2. The material sequenced was PBMCs. This sequence was found in a male donor in good health and CMV-seropositive. This CDR3 reads CSVDPLAGVYNEQFF. The CDR3 DNA reads as TGCAGCGTTGATCCACTAGCGGGAGTGTACAATGAGCAGTTCTTC.